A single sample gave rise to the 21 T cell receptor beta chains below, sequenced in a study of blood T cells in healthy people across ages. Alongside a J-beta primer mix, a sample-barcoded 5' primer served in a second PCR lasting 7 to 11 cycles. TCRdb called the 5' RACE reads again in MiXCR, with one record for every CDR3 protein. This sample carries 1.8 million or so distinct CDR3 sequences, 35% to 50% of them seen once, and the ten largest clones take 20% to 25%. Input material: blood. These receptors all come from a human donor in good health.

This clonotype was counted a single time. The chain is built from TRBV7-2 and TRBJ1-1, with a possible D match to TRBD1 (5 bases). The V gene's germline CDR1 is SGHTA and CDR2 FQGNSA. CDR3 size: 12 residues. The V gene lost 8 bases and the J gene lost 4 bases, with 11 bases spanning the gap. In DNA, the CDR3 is TGTGCCAGCCGGGGGTTTGGCACTGAAGCTTTCTTT. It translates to CASRGFGTEAFF.

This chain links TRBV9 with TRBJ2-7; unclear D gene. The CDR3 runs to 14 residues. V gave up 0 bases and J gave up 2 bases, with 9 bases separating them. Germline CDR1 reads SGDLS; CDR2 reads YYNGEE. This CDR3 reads CASSVGPAAYEQYF. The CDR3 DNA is TGTGCCAGCAGCGTAGGTCCGGCCGCCTACGAGCAGTACTTC.

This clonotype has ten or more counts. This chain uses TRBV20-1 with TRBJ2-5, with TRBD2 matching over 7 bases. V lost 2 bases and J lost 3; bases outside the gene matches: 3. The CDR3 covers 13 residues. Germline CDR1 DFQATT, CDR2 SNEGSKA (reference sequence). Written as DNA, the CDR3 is TGCAGTGCTAGAACCAGCGGGGAAGAGACCCAGTACTTC. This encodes CSARTSGEETQYF.

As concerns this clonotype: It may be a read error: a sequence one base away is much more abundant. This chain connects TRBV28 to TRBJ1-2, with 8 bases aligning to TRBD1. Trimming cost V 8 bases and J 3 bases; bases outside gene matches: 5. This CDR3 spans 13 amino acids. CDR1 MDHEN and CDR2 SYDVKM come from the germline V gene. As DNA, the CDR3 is TGTGCCAGCCGACAGGGGCTCGACTATGGCTACACCTTC. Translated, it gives CASRQGLDYGYTF.

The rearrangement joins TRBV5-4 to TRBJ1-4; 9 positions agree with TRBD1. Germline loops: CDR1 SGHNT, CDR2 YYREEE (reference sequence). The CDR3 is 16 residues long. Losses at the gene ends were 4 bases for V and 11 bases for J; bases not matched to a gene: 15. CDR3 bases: TGTGCCAGCAGCCCCGACCGGGACAGGGCCCAACAGAAACTGTTTTTT. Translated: CASSPDRDRAQQKLFF.

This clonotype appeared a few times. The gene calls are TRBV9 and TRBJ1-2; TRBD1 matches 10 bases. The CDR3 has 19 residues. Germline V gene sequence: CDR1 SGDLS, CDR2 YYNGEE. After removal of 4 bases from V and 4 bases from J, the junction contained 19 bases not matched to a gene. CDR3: CASSTTGGGWPATGYGYTF. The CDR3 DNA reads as TGTGCCAGCAGCACGACAGGGGGCGGGTGGCCCGCGACGGGCTATGGCTACACCTTC.

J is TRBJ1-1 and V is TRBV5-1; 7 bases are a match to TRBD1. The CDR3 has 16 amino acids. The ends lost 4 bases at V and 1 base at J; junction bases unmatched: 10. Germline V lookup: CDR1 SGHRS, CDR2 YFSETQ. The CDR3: CASSPTAGTENTEAFF. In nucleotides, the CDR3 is TGCGCCAGCAGCCCGACCGCCGGGACAGAGAACACTGAAGCTTTCTTT.

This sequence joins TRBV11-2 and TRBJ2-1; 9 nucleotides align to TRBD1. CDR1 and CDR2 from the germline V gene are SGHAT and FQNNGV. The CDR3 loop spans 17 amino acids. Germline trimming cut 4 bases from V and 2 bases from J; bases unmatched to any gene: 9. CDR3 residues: CASSSLSGDRAYNEQFF. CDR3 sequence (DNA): TGTGCCAGCAGCTCCCTCTCGGGGGACAGGGCCTACAATGAGCAGTTCTTC.

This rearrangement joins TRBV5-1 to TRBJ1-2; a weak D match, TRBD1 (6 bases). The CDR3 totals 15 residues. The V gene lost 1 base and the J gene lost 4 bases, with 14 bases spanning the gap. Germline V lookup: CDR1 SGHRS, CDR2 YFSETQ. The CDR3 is CASSLSASRGYGYTF. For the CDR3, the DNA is TGCGCCAGCAGCTTGTCGGCTTCCAGGGGCTATGGCTACACCTTC. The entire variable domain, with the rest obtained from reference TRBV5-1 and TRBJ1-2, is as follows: KAGVTQTPRYLIKTRGQQVTLSCSPISGHRSVSWYQQTPGQGLQFLFEYFSETQRNKGNFPGRFSGRQFSNSRSEMNVSTLELGDSALYLCASSLSASRGYGYTFGSGTRLTVV.

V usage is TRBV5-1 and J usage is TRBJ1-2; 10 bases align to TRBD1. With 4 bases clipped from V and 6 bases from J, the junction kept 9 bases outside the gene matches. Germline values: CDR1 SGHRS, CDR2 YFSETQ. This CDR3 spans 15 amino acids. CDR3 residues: CASSPVTGGADGYTF. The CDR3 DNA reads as TGCGCCAGCAGCCCGGTGACAGGGGGCGCGGATGGCTACACCTTC.

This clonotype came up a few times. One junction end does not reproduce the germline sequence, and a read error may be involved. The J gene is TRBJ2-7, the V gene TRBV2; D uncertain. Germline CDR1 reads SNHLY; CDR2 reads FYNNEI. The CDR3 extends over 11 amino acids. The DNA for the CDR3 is TGTGCCAGCAGTGCCTCCTTCGAGCAGTACTTC. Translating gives CASSASFEQYF. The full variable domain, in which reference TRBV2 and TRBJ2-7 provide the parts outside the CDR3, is EPEVTQTPSHQVTQMGQEVILRCVPISNHLYFYWYRQILGQKVEFLVSFYNNEISEKSEIFDDQFSVERPDGSNFTLKIRSTKLEDSAMYFCASSASFEQYFGPGTRLTVT.

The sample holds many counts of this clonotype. The chain's CDR3 is CASSLAPTKETQYF. CDR3 bases: TGTGCCAGCAGCTTAGCGCCGACGAAAGAGACCCAGTACTTC. The gene calls are TRBV7-9 and TRBJ2-5; no firm D call. The CDR3 is made up of 14 amino acids. The germline V gene encodes CDR1 SEHNR and CDR2 FQNEAQ (reference sequence). V was trimmed by 0 bases and J by 3 bases, leaving 8 bases between them.

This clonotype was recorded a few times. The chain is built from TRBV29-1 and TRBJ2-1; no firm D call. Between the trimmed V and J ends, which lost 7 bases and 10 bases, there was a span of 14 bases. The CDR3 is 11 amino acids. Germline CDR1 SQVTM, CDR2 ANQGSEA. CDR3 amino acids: CSASDLVEQFF. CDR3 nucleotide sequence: TGCAGCGCTTCTGACTTGGTAGAGCAGTTCTTC.

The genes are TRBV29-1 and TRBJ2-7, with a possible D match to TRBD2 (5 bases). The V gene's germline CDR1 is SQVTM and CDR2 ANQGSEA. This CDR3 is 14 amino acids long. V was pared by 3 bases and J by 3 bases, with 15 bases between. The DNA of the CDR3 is TGCAGCGTTGATGAGAAGCGGACCCACTACGAGCAGTACTTC. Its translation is CSVDEKRTHYEQYF.

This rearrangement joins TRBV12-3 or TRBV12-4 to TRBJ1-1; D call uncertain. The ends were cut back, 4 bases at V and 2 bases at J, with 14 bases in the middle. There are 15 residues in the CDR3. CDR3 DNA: TGTGCCAGCAGTTCTTTGCAGAGTTTTAACACTGAAGCTTTCTTT. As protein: CASSSLQSFNTEAFF.

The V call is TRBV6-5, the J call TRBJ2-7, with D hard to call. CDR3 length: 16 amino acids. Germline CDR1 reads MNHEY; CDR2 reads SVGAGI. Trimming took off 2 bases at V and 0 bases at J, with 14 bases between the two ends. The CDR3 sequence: CASSYMGSGSSYEQYF. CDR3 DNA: TGTGCCAGCAGTTACATGGGGTCAGGTAGCTCCTACGAGCAGTACTTC.

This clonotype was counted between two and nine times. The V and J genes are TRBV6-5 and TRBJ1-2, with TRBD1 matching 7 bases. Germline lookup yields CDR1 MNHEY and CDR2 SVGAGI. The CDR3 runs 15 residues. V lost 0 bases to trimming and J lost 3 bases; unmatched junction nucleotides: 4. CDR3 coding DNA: TGTGCCAGCAGTTACTCAGGACAGGTGTACTATGGCTACACCTTC. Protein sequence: CASSYSGQVYYGYTF.

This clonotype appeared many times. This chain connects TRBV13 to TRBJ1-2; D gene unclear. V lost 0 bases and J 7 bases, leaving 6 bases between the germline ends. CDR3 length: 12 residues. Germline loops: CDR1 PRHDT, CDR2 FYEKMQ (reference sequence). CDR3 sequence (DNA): TGTGCCAGCAGCTTAGGAGTGACTGGCTACACCTTC. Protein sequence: CASSLGVTGYTF.

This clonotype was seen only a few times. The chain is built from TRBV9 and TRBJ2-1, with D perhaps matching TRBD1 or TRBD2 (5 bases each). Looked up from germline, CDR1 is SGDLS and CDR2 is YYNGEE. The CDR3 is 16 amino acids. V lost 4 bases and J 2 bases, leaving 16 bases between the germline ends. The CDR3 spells CASSIRDPGPYNEQFF. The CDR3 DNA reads TGTGCCAGCAGCATAAGGGATCCGGGGCCCTACAATGAGCAGTTCTTC.

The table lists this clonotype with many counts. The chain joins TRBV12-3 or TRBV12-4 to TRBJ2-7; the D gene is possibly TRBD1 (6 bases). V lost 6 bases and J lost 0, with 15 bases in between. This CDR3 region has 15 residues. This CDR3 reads CASSAERDNSYEQYF. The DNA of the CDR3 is TGTGCCAGCAGCGCCGAACGGGACAACTCCTACGAGCAGTACTTC.

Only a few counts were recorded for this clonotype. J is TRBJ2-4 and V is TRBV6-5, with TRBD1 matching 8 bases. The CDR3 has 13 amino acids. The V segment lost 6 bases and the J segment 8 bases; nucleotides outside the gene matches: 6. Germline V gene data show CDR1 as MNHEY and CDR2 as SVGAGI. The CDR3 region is CASRRQGLDIQYF. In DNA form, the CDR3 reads TGTGCCAGCAGAAGACAGGGGTTGGACATTCAGTACTTC.